The 19 T cell receptor beta chains given below trace back to one sample, sequenced in a study of blood T cell repertoires in COVID-19. Repertoires were generated with immunoSEQ multiplex PCR, while TCRdb's copy carries only in-frame clones and drops some. The repertoire holds some 170,000 clones, around 90% seen once, with roughly 1.4% in the top ten. The source material was peripheral blood. Receptors originate from a woman in her 50s with acute or convalescent COVID-19.

V is TRBV19 and J is TRBJ2-1, with 9 bases that match TRBD2. Trimming cost V 5 bases and J 5 bases; bases outside gene matches: 10. The CDR3 covers 16 residues. Germline CDR1 LNHDA, CDR2 SQIVND (reference sequence). The CDR3 coding sequence is TGTGCCAGTAGTCCCTCGGGACTAGCTATAAACAATGAGCAGTTCTTC. Its protein is CASSPSGLAINNEQFF.

The chain uses TRBV7-9 and TRBJ1-3; D not certain. The length of the CDR3 is 15 residues. V was shortened by 1 base and J by 9 bases, with 16 bases between the two germline ends. CDR1 SEHNR and CDR2 FQNEAQ come from the germline V gene (reference sequence). In nucleotides, the CDR3 is TGTGCCAGCAGCTTAGTTATGGACTTCCCGAGCACCATATATTTT. Amino acid sequence: CASSLVMDFPSTIYF.

This clone came up once. This sequence joins TRBV15 and TRBJ2-3; D is possibly TRBD2 (7 bases). V was clipped by 3 bases and J by 0 bases, with 16 bases between them. CDR3 length: 17 amino acids. The germline CDR1 and CDR2 sequences are LNHNV and YYDKDF (reference sequence). CDR3 nucleotides: TGTGCCACCAGCAGGCGAGGGGGGGGCACTAGCACAGATACGCAGTATTTT. Encoded protein: CATSRRGGGTSTDTQYF.

This chain links TRBV11-3 with TRBJ1-1, with D uncertain. Germline V gene lookup returns CDR1 SGHNT and CDR2 YENEEA. Trimming removed 6 bases at V and 1 base at J, with 12 bases between. CDR3 length: 14 amino acids. The chain's CDR3 is CASSLRTGNTEAFF. The DNA for the CDR3 is TGTGCCAGCAGTCTCAGGACTGGGAACACTGAAGCTTTCTTT.

V gene TRBV24-1 combines with J gene TRBJ2-1, with TRBD2 identical over 8 bases. V shed 3 bases and J 4 bases; nucleotides not matched to a gene: 19. Germline CDR1 and CDR2: KGHDR and SFDVKD. The CDR3 length is 20 residues. CDR3 DNA: TGTGCCACCAGTGATAGGACAGCGGGGGCGACTTTGGTGGGGTACAATGAGCAGTTCTTC. It encodes CATSDRTAGATLVGYNEQFF.

This rearrangement joins TRBV20-1 to TRBJ2-7, with 7 nucleotides matching TRBD2. The CDR3 has 16 amino acids. The trim removed 3 bases at V and 0 bases at J, leaving 11 bases unmatched. The V gene's germline CDR1 is DFQATT and CDR2 SNEGSKA (reference sequence). The CDR3 spells CSASKASGTSSYEQYF. CDR3 DNA: TGCAGTGCTAGTAAGGCTAGCGGTACCAGCTCCTACGAGCAGTACTTC.

The V call is TRBV7-2, the J call TRBJ1-5; unclear D gene. Between the trimmed V and J ends, which lost 5 bases and 1 base, there was a span of 9 bases. CDR3 length equals 14 residues. The V gene's germline CDR1 is SGHTA and CDR2 FQGNSA. CDR3 bases: TGTGCCAGCAGCCCAGTGGTAAGCAATCAGCCCCAGCATTTT. Translating gives CASSPVVSNQPQHF.

The rearrangement joins TRBV19 to TRBJ2-3; D is unresolved. The CDR3 has 16 amino acids. Per the germline V gene, CDR1 is LNHDA and CDR2 is SQIVND (reference sequence). V was cut by 1 base and J by 0 bases, with 11 bases left in between. The CDR3 DNA is TGTGCCAGTAGTATAGGAATGGCGACTAGCACAGATACGCAGTATTTT. Amino acids: CASSIGMATSTDTQYF.

The chain joins TRBV10-3 to TRBJ2-3, with TRBD2 identical over 12 bases. From germline, CDR1 is ENHRY and CDR2 SYGVKD. The V segment lost 10 bases and the J segment 4 bases; nucleotides outside the gene matches: 6. There are 14 residues in the CDR3. CDR3: CATRLAGVPDTQYF. CDR3 bases: TGTGCCACCCGACTAGCGGGAGTGCCAGATACGCAGTATTTT.

The V and J genes are TRBV5-6 and TRBJ2-2; D possibly corresponds to TRBD2 (6 bases). Trimming removed 2 bases at V and 7 bases at J, with 9 bases between. Germline loops: CDR1 SGHDT, CDR2 YYEEEE. The CDR3 runs to 13 residues. In DNA, the CDR3 is TGTGCCAGCAGCTTTTGGCGGGGCGGGGAGCTGTTTTTT. Amino acid sequence: CASSFWRGGELFF.

The V and J genes are TRBV11-2 and TRBJ2-7; tentative D call: TRBD2 (5 bases). The CDR3 spans 14 residues. Trimming removed 1 base at V and 3 bases at J, with 10 bases between. CDR1 SGHAT and CDR2 FQNNGV come from the germline V gene. CDR3 sequence reads: CASSLVAGDYEQYF. CDR3 nucleotides: TGTGCCAGCAGCTTAGTTGCCGGGGACTACGAGCAGTACTTC.

This chain uses TRBV10-2 with TRBJ2-1, with 11 nucleotides matching TRBD2. The CDR3 has 14 amino acids. Germline V gene data show CDR1 as WSHSY and CDR2 as SAAADI. After removal of 9 bases from V and 6 bases from J, the junction contained 7 bases not matched to a gene. CDR3 region: CARSTSGMFNEQFF. For the CDR3, the DNA is TGCGCCAGATCGACTAGCGGGATGTTCAATGAGCAGTTCTTC.

The chain couples TRBV11-3 to TRBJ1-1, with D uncertain. CDR3 length equals 13 residues. Germline V CDR1 and CDR2: SGHNT, YENEEA. Deletions cut 4 bases from V and 1 base from J, with 7 bases between. CDR3 protein: CASSSHRNTEAFF. The CDR3 DNA follows: TGTGCCAGCAGCTCCCACAGGAACACTGAAGCTTTCTTT.

The chain couples TRBV10-2 to TRBJ1-2; 7 bases fit TRBD1. The germline V gene has CDR1 WSHSY and CDR2 SAAADI. This CDR3 comprises 12 residues. With 10 bases clipped from V and 3 bases from J, the junction kept 5 bases outside the gene matches. This chain's CDR3 is CATYGTDYGYTF. The CDR3, as DNA: TGCGCCACCTACGGGACAGACTATGGCTACACCTTC.

The V and J genes are TRBV7-2 and TRBJ1-2, with TRBD1 as a possible D gene (6 bases). Trimming took off 6 bases at V and 8 bases at J, with 16 bases between the two ends. From germline, CDR1 is SGHTA and CDR2 FQGNSA. This CDR3 is built from 13 residues. The CDR3 loop is CASRSGASGGYTF. As DNA, the CDR3 is TGTGCCAGCAGGTCAGGGGCCTCGGGCGGCTACACCTTC.

The V and J genes are TRBV7-9 and TRBJ1-4; a possible D gene is TRBD1 (6 bases). This CDR3 has 14 amino acids. Trimming took off 5 bases at V and 2 bases at J, with 9 bases between the two ends. The germline V gene has CDR1 SEHNR and CDR2 FQNEAQ (reference sequence). In DNA form, the CDR3 reads TGTGCCAGCAGCCTAGACAGGACTAATGAAAAACTGTTTTTT. This translates into CASSLDRTNEKLFF.

The V gene is TRBV27, the J gene TRBJ1-2; TRBD1 agrees at 8 bases. CDR1 and CDR2 from the germline V gene are MNHEY and SMNVEV (reference sequence). This CDR3 is 15 amino acids long. The J segment lost 6 bases and the V segment lost 6 bases, leaving 12 bases of the junction unmatched. CDR3 DNA sequence: TGTGCCAGCAGGGAATTGGCAGGGGGCGCGGATGGCTACACCTTC. It translates to CASRELAGGADGYTF.

This chain links TRBV7-2 with TRBJ2-3; 14 nucleotides agree with TRBD2. Germline V lookup: CDR1 SGHTA, CDR2 FQGNSA. The CDR3 runs to 17 residues. Trimming removed 5 bases from V and 2 bases from J; junction bases left unmatched: 6. CDR3 DNA sequence: TGTGCCAGCAGCGAACAGGGACTAGCGGGGGTCACAGATACGCAGTATTTT. It translates to CASSEQGLAGVTDTQYF. The full variable domain, in which reference TRBV7-2 and TRBJ2-3 provide the parts outside the CDR3, is GAGVSQSPSNKVTEKGKDVELRCDPISGHTALYWYRQSLGQGLEFLIYFQGNSAPDKSGLPSDRFSAERTGGSVSTLTIQRTQQEDSAVYLCASSEQGLAGVTDTQYFGPGTRLTVL.

The chain links TRBV7-8 to TRBJ2-3; 10 bases fit TRBD2. Germline assignment: CDR1 SGHVS and CDR2 FQNEAQ. The junction had 6 bases not matched to a gene; V was cut back by 4 bases and J by 5 bases. The CDR3 is 15 residues long. The CDR3 DNA sequence: TGTGCCAGCAGCTCACCGGGACTAGCGCTAGATACGCAGTATTTT. Protein: CASSSPGLALDTQYF.